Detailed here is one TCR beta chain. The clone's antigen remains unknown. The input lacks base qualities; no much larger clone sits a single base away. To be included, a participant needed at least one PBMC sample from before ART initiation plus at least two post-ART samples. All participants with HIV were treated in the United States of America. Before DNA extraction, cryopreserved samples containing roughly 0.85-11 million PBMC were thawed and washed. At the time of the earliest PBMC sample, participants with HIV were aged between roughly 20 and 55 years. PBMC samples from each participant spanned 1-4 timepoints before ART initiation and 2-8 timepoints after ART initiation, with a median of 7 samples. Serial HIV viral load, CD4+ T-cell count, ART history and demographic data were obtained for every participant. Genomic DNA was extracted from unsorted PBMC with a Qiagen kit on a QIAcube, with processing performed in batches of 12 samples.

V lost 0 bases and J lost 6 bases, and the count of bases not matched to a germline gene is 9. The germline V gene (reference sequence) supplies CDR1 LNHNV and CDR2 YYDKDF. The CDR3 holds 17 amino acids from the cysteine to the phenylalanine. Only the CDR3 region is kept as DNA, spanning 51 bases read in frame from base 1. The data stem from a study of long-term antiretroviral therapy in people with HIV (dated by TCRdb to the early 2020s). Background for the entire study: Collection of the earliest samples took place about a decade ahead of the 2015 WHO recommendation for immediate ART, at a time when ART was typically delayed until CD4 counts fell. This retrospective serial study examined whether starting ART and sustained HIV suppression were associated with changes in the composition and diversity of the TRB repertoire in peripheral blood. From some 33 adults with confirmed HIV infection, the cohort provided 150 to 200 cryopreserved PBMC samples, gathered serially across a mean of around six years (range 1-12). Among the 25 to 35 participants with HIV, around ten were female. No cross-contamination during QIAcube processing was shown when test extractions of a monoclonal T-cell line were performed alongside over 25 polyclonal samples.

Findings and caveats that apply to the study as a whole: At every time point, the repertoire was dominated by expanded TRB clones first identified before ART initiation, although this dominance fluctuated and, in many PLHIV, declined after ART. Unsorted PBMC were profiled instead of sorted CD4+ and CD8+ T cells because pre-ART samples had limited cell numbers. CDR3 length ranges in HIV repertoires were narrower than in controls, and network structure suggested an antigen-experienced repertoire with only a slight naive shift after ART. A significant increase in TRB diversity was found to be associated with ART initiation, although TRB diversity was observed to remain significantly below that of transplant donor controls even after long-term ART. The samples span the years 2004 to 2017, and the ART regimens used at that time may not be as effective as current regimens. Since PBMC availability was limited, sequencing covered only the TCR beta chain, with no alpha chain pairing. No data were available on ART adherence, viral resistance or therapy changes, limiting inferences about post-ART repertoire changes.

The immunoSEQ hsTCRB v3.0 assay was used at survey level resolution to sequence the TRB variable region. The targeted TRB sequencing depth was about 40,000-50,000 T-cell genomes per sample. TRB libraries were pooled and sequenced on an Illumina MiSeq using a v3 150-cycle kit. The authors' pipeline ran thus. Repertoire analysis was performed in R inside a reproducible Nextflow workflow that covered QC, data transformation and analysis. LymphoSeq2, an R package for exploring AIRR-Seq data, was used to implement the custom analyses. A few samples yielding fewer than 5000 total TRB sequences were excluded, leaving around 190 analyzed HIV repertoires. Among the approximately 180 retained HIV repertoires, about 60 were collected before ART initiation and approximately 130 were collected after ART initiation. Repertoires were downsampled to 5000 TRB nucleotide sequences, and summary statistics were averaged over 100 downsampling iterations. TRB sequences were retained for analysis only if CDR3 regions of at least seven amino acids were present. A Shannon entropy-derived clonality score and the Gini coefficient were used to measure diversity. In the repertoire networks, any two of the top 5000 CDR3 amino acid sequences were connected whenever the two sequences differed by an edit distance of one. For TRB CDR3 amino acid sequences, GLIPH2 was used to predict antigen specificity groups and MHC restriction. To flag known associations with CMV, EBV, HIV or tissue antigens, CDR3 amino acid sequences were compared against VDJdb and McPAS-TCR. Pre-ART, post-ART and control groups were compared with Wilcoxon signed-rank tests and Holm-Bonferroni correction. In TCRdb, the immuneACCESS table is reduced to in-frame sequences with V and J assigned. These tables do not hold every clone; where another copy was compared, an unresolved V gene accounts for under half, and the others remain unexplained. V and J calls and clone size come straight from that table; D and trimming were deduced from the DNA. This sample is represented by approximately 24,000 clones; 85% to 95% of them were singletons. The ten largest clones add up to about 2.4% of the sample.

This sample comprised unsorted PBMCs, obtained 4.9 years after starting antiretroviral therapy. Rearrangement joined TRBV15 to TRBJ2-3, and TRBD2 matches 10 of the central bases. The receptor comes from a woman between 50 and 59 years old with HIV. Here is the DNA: TGTGCCACCAGCAGAGATAGGGCTAGCGGGAGATTGGATACGCAGTATTTT. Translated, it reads CATSRDRASGRLDTQYF.